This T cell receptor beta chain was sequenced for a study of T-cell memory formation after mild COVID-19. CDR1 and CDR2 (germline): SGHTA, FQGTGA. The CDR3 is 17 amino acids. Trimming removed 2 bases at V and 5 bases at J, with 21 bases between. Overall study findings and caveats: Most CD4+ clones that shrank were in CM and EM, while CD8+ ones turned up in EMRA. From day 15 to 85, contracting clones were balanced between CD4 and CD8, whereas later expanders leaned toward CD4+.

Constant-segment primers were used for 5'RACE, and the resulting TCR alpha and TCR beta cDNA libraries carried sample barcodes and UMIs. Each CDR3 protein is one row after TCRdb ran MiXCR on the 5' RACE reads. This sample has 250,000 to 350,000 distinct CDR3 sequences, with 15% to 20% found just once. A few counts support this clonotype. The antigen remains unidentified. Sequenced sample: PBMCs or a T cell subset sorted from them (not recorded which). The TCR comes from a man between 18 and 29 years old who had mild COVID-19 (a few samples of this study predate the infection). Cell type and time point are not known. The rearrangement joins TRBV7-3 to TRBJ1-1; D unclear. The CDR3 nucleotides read TGTGCCAGCAGCTTAGGGGTGTCAGGTCCTGGAGGGACTGAAGCTTTCTTT. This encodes CASSLGVSGPGGTEAFF.